This TCR beta chain was sequenced during a study of blood T cell repertoires in COVID-19. Study background: Collection of acute and convalescent COVID-19 samples took place in the United States, Italy and Spain. Sources were T cells, B-cell-depleted T cells, or PBMCs; the material itself was cDNA or gDNA.

The method was immunoSEQ multiplex PCR; TCRdb's version includes in-frame clones alone and lacks a portion of them. The sample carries about 65,000 clones, roughly 85% recorded once. Germline CDR1 and CDR2: SEHNR and FQNEAQ (reference sequence). This CDR3 is built from 18 residues. Trimming left V 2 bases short and J 0 bases short, with 17 bases between. This TCR came from a human donor in a cohort sampled during active COVID-19. Material: peripheral blood. This chain uses TRBV7-9 with TRBJ1-3; a weak D match, TRBD1 (5 bases). CDR3 amino acids: CASSLSRGQGGSGNTIYF. CDR3 nucleotide sequence: TGTGCCAGCAGCTTAAGCCGTGGGCAGGGCGGCTCTGGAAACACCATATATTTT.